This TCR beta chain was captured in a study of human T cells and chemical hapten exposure. Overall study results and limits: Expanded TCR counts at PT1 were positively correlated with the patch test score.

TCRdb re-called the RACE reads with MiXCR, one entry per CDR3 protein. The sample lists over 300,000 distinct CDR3 sequences; approximately 5% were seen once. The time point is: pre-sensitization, week 0. Treatment described: therapeutic diphenylcyclopropenone sensitization with weekly scalp DPC. This clonotype was observed many times. No antigen is known for it. The TCR comes from a woman aged 45-59 years with alopecia areata. Some clones in this sample may be carry-over from other donors' samples. The sample here was whole blood, taken in connection with sensitization to the hapten diphenylcyclopropenone (DPC).

The CDR3 region is CASSLGTSGATDTQYF. The CDR3 DNA sequence: TGTGCCAGCAGCTTAGGGACTAGCGGGGCGACAGATACGCAGTATTTT. The chain combines TRBV7-2 with TRBJ2-3, with 12 bases aligning to TRBD2. Germline-derived CDR1 and CDR2 are SGHTA and FQGNSA. The junction had 2 bases not matched to a gene; V was cut back by 1 base and J by 3 bases. The CDR3 runs to 16 residues. Looking up the rest from reference TRBV7-2 and TRBJ2-3 gives the full variable domain: GAGVSQSPSNKVTEKGKDVELRCDPISGHTALYWYRQSLGQGLEFLIYFQGNSAPDKSGLPSDRFSAERTGGSVSTLTIQRTQQEDSAVYLCASSLGTSGATDTQYFGPGTRLTVL.